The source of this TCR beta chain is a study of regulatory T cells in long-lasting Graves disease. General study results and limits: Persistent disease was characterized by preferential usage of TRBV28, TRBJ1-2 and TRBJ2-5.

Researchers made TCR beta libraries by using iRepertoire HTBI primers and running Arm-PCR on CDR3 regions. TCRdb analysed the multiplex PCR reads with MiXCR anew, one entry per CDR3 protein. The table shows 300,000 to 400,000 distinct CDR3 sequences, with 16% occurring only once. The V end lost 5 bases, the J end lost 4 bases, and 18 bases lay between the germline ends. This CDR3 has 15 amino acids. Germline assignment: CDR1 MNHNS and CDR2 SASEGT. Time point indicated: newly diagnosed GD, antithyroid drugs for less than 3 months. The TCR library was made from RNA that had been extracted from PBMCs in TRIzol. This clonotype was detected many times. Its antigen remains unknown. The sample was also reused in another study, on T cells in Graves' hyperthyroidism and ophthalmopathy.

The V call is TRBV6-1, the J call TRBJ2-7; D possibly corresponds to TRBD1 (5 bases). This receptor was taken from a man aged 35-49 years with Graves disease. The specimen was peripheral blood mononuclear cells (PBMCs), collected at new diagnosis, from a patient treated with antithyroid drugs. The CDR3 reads CASSPARGALYEQYF. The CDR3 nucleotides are TGTGCCAGCAGTCCTGCTCGTGGGGCTTTGTACGAGCAGTACTTC.